This TCR beta chain derives from a study of vaccination and CD4 T cells after COVID-19. Cultured CD4+ T cell DNA was sequenced using the Oncomine TCR Beta short-read assay. MiXCR was run by TCRdb on the PCR reads, yielding one entry per CDR3 protein. Here the sample spans just under 2,000 distinct CDR3 sequences, less than 20% being singletons. Concerning this clonotype itself: The antigen remains unidentified.

Treatment in this sample: approximately nine-day PBMC culture with coronavirus spike peptide pools or control peptides (ViraFEST assay). Researchers collected the unexposed donor's CD4+ T cells before the COVID-19 pandemic (2011-2018). With peptide pools, ViraFEST first expanded antigen-specific T cells and afterwards sequenced their TCRs. Peptide pools at around 9.1 ug/ml, together with 7.5 to 10 IU/ml IL-2, were added to cultures of more than 1.5 million PBMCs per well. The sequence came from a human donor in good health. The specimen was CD4+ T cells from blood, cultured in vitro.

CDR3 protein: CASSIEVRLEQFF. CDR3 in DNA: TGTGCCAGTAGTATAGAGGTCCGTTTGGAGCAGTTCTTC. The chain combines TRBV19 with TRBJ2-1; D is unclear. This CDR3 has 13 amino acids. Trimming shortened V by 0 bases and J by 10 bases, and 10 bases separated the two germline ends. Looked up from germline, CDR1 is LNHDA and CDR2 is SQIVND (reference sequence).